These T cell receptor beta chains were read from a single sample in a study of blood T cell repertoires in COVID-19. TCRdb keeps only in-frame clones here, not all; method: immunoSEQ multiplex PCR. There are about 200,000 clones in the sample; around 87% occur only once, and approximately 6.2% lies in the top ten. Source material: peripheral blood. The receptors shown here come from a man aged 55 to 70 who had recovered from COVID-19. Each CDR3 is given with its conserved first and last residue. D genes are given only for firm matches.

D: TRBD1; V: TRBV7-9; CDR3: CASSPGGTLRDYGYTF
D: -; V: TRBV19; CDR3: CASTTRTVSYNSPLHF
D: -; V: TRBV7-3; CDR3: CASSLGGTAPIYNEQFF
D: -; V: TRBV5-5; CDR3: CASSPSTDTQYF
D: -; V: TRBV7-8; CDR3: CASSLVASPGGTEAFF
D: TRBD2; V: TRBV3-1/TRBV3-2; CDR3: CASSQALASSYNEQFF
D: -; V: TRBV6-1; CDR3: CASSEARSLWETQYF
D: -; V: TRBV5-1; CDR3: CASSLTVTSTDTQYF
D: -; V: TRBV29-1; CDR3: CSGGIGQVLDGTDTQYF
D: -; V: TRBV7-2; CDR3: CASSRSTDTQYF
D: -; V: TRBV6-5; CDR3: CASITPGSSTDTQYF
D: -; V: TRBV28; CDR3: CASSVNYEQYF
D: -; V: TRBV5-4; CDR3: CASSLVQGAGANVLTF
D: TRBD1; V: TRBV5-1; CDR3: CASSLRGTGNYGYTF
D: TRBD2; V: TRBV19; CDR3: CASSRLAGGLFNEQYF
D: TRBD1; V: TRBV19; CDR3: CASRAPGQVNPEAFF
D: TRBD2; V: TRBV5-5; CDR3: CASSFFGLGANEQFF
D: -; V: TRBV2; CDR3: CARGQGANTGELFF
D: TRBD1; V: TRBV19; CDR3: CASSLLIGQGYSNQPQHF
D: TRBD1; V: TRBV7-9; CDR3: CASSAGQGAGGGYTF
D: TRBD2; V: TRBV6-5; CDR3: CASSYSAGGYEQYF
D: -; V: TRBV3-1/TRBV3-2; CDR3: CASTRGAETQYF